Included here is one TCR beta chain sequence, with context. Clones were sequenced by immunoSEQ multiplex PCR, and TCRdb holds only the in-frame ones, with some missing. The sample contains about 220,000 clones, about 86% of which appear only once. This sample is part of a study of blood T cell repertoires in COVID-19. This CDR3 region has 18 residues. V gave up 1 base and J gave up 4 bases; unmatched junction bases: 12. CDR1 and CDR2 from the germline V gene are SEHNR and FQNEAQ (reference sequence). The chain joins TRBV7-9 to TRBJ2-1; TRBD2 aligns across 8 bases. Material for sequencing was PBMCs or T cells enriched from blood (not recorded which). This sequence was found in a woman aged 40 to 50 with acute COVID-19. The CDR3 DNA follows: TGTGCCAGCAGCTTAGTAGGACTAGCCCTCTTTCCTTACAATGAGCAGTTCTTC. Translation gives CASSLVGLALFPYNEQFF. The complete variable domain, with remaining parts taken from reference TRBV7-9 and TRBJ2-1, reads DTGVSQNPRHKITKRGQNVTFRCDPISEHNRLYWYRQTLGQGPEFLTYFQNEAQLEKSRLLSDRFSAERPKGSFSTLEIQRTEQGDSAMYLCASSLVGLALFPYNEQFFGPGTRLTVL.